A single T cell receptor beta chain is shown here with its context. The data derive from a study of T cell responses to AZD1222 COVID-19 vaccine. The protocol was immunoSEQ multiplex PCR, while the TCRdb copy is restricted to in-frame clones and leaves out a portion. Among some 90,000 clones listed, about 88% were seen once. Sequences were derived from peripheral blood, sampled on day 0 of AZD1222 vaccination. The source of this sequence is an adult in good health.

The DNA for the CDR3 is TGCAGCGTTGGAGGCGCTGAGGGCAAAAACATTCAGTACTTC. Its translation: CSVGGAEGKNIQYF. V usage is TRBV29-1 and J usage is TRBJ2-4; a possible D gene is TRBD2 (5 bases). Trimming stripped 4 bases from V and 3 bases from J, with 13 bases between. This CDR3 spans 14 amino acids. The germline CDR1 and CDR2 sequences are SQVTM and ANQGSEA.